This T cell receptor beta chain was recorded in a study of identical twins (dated by TCRdb to 2016 to 2017). Regarding the study in general: The study deep-sequenced TCR alpha and beta repertoires from monozygotic twins, unrelated adults of various ages and cord blood to test whether fetal clonotypes persist. To rule out contamination, the twin experiments were replicated at different times with different library preparation protocols. The research as a whole found: Fewer insertions were carried by abundant cord blood beta clonotypes; a weaker similar trend was observed in young adult naive repertoires, while no such trend was observed in memory repertoires. In monozygotic twins, recombination models systematically underestimated out-of-frame TCR alpha sharing, but the models matched the sharing seen between unrelated individuals. Excess twin sharing in beta out-of-frame sequences was weaker because fewer shared sequences lowered the signal-to-noise ratio. Invariant T cells such as MAIT and iNKT could partly confound zero-insertion analyses, although diverse VJ usage argued against such confounding for most clonotypes. Compared with coincidental sharing between unrelated individuals, out-of-frame TCR alpha sequences shared between twins had an excess of sequences with low generation probability. Because the same donors could not be followed over many years, the conclusions relied on cross-sectional statistical analysis.

CDR1 and CDR2 are drawn from the germline V gene (reference sequence): DFQATT, SNEGSKA. CDR3 length: 13 amino acids, cysteine to phenylalanine. The entry retains the CDR3 DNA only, 39 bases that are in frame from base 1. V loses 4 bases of germline sequence and J loses 2 bases, and the interval between the two ends is 10 bases. All donors were healthy Caucasians. Three pairs of female monozygotic twins, all aged roughly 18 to 29 years, were included in the twin cohort. Positive isolation kits from Invitrogen were used to isolate CD4+ and CD8+ T cell populations. This clonotype has just a few counts. This clone's antigen is unknown. Per-base quality was not reported, and no clone a single base away is much larger than it. The method was 5' RACE. Instrument used: Illumina HiSeq 2000. Template switching added a universal primer binding site, and the final cDNA carried a unique molecular identifier that allowed TCR cDNA molecules to be counted accurately. Specific primers in the conserved constant-segment region were used to synthesize first-strand cDNA for TCR alpha and beta chains. To control for contamination, each cDNA library was double barcoded with a SMART-Mk sample barcode plus Illumina barcodes. TruSeq adapter sequences, together with Illumina sample barcodes, were added in two successive PCR steps. Sequencing of the TCR alpha and beta cDNA libraries was done on the Illumina HiSeq platform using custom primers. Under the source paper's analysis protocol: MiGEC processed the raw reads to extract unique molecular identifiers, while MiXCR was used to determine the CDR3 positions. For each individual, recombination models were inferred using an EM algorithm with the repgenHMM and IGoR tools. The analysis of shared clonotypes was done with the tcR package in R, with sharing normalized by the product of cloneset sizes. To study raw recombination free of thymic and clonal selection effects, out-of-frame nonproductive sequences were analyzed. TCRdb itself trimmed the public reads at Q25 with fastp, ran MiXCR and retained productive beta chains. Entries are consolidated by CDR3 protein sequence, retaining the most common genes and DNA. Here the V and J calls rest on TCRdb's processing, not on the authors' analysis. For this sample the table gives approximately 470,000 distinct CDR3 sequences, of which 11% to 15% were detected only once. The ten largest clones take up about 0.52% of the sample.

This sample also appeared in a second study, on yellow fever vaccine responses in identical twins. As the second publication notes: The T cell response to vaccination in identical twins was reported by the authors to appear partly convergent and partly personalized. In the study, vaccine-responding T cell clones were precisely tracked in identical twins.

This sequence originates from a woman under 30 in good health. The chain joins TRBV20-1 to TRBJ2-3; the D gene is possibly TRBD2, with 5 bases matching. Sequencing input: CD4+ T cells sorted from blood. The base sequence is TGCAGTGCTACCCGGGAAAACACAGATACGCAGTATTTT. Its protein reads: CSATRENTDTQYF.